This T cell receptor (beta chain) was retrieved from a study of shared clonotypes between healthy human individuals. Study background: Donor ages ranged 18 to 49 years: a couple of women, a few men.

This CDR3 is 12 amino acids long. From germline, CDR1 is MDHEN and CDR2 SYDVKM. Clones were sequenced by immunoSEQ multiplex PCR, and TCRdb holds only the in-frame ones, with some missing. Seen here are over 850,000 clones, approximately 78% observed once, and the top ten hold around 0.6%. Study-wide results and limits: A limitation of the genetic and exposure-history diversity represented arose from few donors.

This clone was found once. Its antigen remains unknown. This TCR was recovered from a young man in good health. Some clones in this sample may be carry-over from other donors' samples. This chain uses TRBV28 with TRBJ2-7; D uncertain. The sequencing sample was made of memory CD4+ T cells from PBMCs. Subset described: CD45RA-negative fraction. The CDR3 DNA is TGTGCGTCCGGCCTGAGCTCCTACGAGCAGTACTTC. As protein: CASGLSSYEQYF.